Detailed here is one TCR beta chain. Its target is unknown. The CDR3 runs to 12 residues. CDR1 and CDR2 (germline): PRHDT, FYEKMQ (reference sequence). Trimming stripped 4 bases from V and 7 bases from J, with 8 bases between. Using immunoSEQ multiplex PCR, the repertoire was profiled, and TCRdb retains in-frame clones only, with some absent. The sample lists 110,000 or so clones, about nine tenths occurring once. Donors were drawn from the approximately 110-subject validation cohort, separate from the approximately 670-subject first cohort. These data come from a study of cytomegalovirus exposure and HLA in healthy donors. Study-wide points: Rare TCR sequences predominated, though certain public TCRs were found in many donors. In a later analysis, first-cohort TCR clusters were found to tend to co-occur in the roughly 120 validation repertoires.

The source material was PBMCs. J is TRBJ2-1 and V is TRBV13, with a weak D call TRBD2 (5 bases). The sequence derives from a man between 18 and 29 years old in good health and CMV-seropositive. Written as DNA, the CDR3 is TGTGCCAGCAGCTCCGAGGGAAATGAGCAGTTCTTC. This encodes CASSSEGNEQFF.